The clone carrying this T cell receptor beta chain was counted a single time. Its antigen is still unknown. The V and J ends lost 4 bases and 6 bases respectively, with 16 bases between them. The CDR3 loop spans 14 amino acids. CDR1 and CDR2 (germline): MGHRA, YSYEKL. Individual cDNA molecules were tagged with unique molecular identifiers, the study reported. One entry per CDR3 protein, called by TCRdb with MiXCR from the 5' RACE reads. The profile covers 80,000 or so distinct CDR3 sequences, with about 14% appearing a single time and around 3% taken by the ten largest. This sample is drawn from a study of early T cells in non-severe SARS-CoV-2 infection. Across the whole study: Sequenced material consisted of bulk RNA (from unsorted whole blood), and chains were unpaired.

Whole-study findings and limits: Database matching using VDJdb favored anti-spike CD8 responses, with private and CD4 specificities left missing.

The sequence was collected from an adult who was a healthcare worker with PCR-confirmed SARS-CoV-2 infection or an uninfected control (not recorded which). Sequenced sample: whole blood. The chain uses TRBV4-1 and TRBJ2-7, with D maybe TRBD2 (5 bases). The CDR3 loop is CASSPAGRSGEQYF. The DNA of the CDR3 is TGCGCCAGCAGCCCGGCGGGCAGGTCGGGCGAGCAGTACTTC.